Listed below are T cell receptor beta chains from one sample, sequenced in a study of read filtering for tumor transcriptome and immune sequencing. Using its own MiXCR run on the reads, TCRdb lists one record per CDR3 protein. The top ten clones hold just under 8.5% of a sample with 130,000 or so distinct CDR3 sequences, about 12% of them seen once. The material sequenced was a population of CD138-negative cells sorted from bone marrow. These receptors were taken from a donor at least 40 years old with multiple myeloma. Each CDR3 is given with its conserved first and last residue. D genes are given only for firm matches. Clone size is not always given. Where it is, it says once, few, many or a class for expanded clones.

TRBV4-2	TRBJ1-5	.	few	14	CASSQDPGGQPQHF	TGTGCCAGCAGCCAAGATCCCGGGGGCCAGCCCCAGCATTTT
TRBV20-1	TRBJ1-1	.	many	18	CSARGHQTSRVRVGEAFF	TGCAGTGCTAGAGGCCACCAAACATCCAGGGTGCGGGTCGGTGAAGCTTTCTTT
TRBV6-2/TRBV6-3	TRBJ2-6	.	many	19	CASSYSSRGSRAGANVLTF	TGTGCCAGCAGTTACTCATCCAGGGGTTCTCGCGCTGGGGCCAACGTCCTGACTTTC
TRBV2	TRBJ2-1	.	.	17	CASSDLVAEPSYNEQFF	TGTGCCAGCAGTGATTTGGTAGCGGAACCCTCCTACAATGAGCAGTTCTTC
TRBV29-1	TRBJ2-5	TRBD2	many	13	CSVVAGGQETQYF	TGCAGCGTGGTAGCGGGAGGCCAAGAGACCCAGTACTTC
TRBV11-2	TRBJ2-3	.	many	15	CASSLAFNKADTQYF	TGTGCCAGCAGCTTAGCGTTTAACAAAGCAGATACGCAGTATTTT
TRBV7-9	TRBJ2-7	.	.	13	CASSFSQVYEQYF	TGTGCCAGCAGCTTCTCACAGGTCTACGAGCAGTACTTC
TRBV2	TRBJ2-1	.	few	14	CASSARDFYNEQFF	TGTGCCAGCAGTGCCCGGGACTTTTACAATGAGCAGTTCTTC
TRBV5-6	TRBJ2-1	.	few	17	CASSFFRGASSYNEQFF	TGTGCCAGCAGCTTCTTTCGAGGGGCGAGCTCCTACAATGAGCAGTTCTTC
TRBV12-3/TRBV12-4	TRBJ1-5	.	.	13	CASSRDLGEPQHF	TGTGCCAGCAGTCGGGACCTGGGGGAGCCCCAGCATTTT
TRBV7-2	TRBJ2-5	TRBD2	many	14	CASSLGASGKAQYF	TGTGCCAGCAGCTTAGGGGCTAGCGGGAAGGCCCAGTATTTC
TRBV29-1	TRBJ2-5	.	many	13	CSAGGGLQETQYF	TGCAGCGCCGGAGGGGGCCTCCAAGAGACCCAGTACTTC
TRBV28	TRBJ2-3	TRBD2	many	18	CASSSPGGSGRAFDTQYF	TGTGCCAGCAGTTCGCCCGGGGGAAGCGGGAGGGCCTTTGATACGCAGTATTTT
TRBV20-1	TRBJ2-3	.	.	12	CSGHSDTDTQYF	TGCAGTGGTCATAGCGACACAGATACGCAGTATTTT
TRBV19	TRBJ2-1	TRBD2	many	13	CASSSLAGNEQFF	TGTGCCAGTAGTTCTCTAGCGGGGAATGAGCAGTTCTTC
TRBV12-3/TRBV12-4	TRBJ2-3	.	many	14	CASSLPASTDTQYF	TGTGCCAGCAGTCTTCCCGCAAGCACAGATACGCAGTATTTT
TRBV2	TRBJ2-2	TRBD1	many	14	CASRGTGLSGELFF	TGTGCCAGCAGAGGGACAGGGCTTAGCGGGGAGCTGTTTTTT
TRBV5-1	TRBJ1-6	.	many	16	CASSTGASSYNSPLHF	TGCGCCAGCAGCACTGGGGCAAGCTCCTATAATTCACCCCTCCACTTT
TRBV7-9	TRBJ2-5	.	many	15	CASSLIVGQKETQYF	TGTGCCAGCAGCTTGATAGTTGGACAGAAAGAGACCCAGTACTTC
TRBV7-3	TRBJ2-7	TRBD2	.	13	CASSLAGGDEQYF	TGTGCCAGCAGCTTAGCGGGAGGCGACGAGCAGTACTTC
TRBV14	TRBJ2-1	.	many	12	CASSQPVGGQFF	TGTGCCAGCAGCCAACCGGTAGGTGGGCAGTTCTTC
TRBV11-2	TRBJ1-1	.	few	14	CASSIGQLIGEAFF	TGTGCCAGCAGCATCGGACAGTTGATCGGTGAAGCTTTCTTT
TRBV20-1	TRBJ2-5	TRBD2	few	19	CSAGGRLAGGPFGQETQYF	TGCAGTGCCGGGGGGCGTCTAGCGGGAGGGCCCTTTGGGCAAGAGACCCAGTACTTC
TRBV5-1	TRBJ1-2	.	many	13	CASSLAPGAGYTF	TGCGCCAGCAGCTTGGCCCCGGGGGCTGGCTACACCTTC
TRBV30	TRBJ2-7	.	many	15	CAWTNPGRRLYEQYF	TGTGCCTGGACTAACCCGGGACGGCGCCTTTACGAGCAGTACTTC
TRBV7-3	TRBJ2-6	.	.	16	CVSSLAWGSGANVLTF	TGTGTCAGCAGCTTAGCATGGGGTTCTGGGGCCAACGTCCTGACTTTC
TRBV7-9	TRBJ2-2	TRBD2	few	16	CASSSRLAETTGELFF	TGTGCCAGCAGCTCCCGACTAGCGGAGACCACCGGGGAGCTGTTTTTT
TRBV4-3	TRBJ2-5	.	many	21	CASSQGPWAYSLRAGGETQYF	TGCGCCAGCAGCCAGGGCCCTTGGGCATACTCCCTTCGAGCGGGTGGAGAGACCCAGTACTTC
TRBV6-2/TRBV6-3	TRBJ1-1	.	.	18	CASHPGAMRDDMNTEAFF	TGTGCCAGCCACCCAGGTGCTATGAGGGATGACATGAACACTGAAGCTTTCTTT
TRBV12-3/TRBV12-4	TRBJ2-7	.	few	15	CASSLTGRGPYEQYF	TGTGCCAGCAGTCTTACAGGGAGGGGGCCCTACGAGCAGTACTTC
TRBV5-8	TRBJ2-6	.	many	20	CASSPTKTWGTSSGANVLTF	TGTGCCAGCAGCCCCACCAAAACCTGGGGCACCAGCTCTGGGGCCAACGTCCTGACTTTC
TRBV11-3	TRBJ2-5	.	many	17	CASSLARGGSPQETQYF	TGTGCCAGCAGCTTAGCGAGGGGCGGCAGCCCACAAGAGACCCAGTACTTC
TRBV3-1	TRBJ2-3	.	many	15	CASSLLLGNTDTQYF	TGTGCCAGCAGCCTTTTACTAGGAAACACAGATACGCAGTATTTT
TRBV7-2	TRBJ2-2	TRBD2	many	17	CASSPPLGTSGTGELFF	TGTGCCAGCAGCCCACCTCTAGGGACTAGCGGCACCGGGGAGCTGTTTTTT
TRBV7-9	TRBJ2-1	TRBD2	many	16	CASSLATSGSYNEQFF	TGTGCCAGCAGCTTAGCCACTAGCGGGAGCTACAATGAGCAGTTCTTC
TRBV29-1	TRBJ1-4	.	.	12	CSAGRAGEKRVF	TGCAGCGCGGGCAGGGCCGGGGAAAAACGGGTTTTT
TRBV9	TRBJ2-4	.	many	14	CASSAQGSKNIQYF	TGTGCCAGCAGCGCCCAGGGATCCAAAAACATTCAGTACTTC